This T cell receptor (beta chain) was identified in a study of T-cell reconstitution after alpha-beta-depleted transplantation in children. The CDR3 has 17 amino acids. Trimming took 4 bases from V and 2 from J, leaving 19 bases between them. Germline V CDR1 and CDR2: SGHRS, YFSETQ. For TCRbeta, the library was prepared with unique molecular identifiers. Each CDR3 protein is one row after TCRdb ran MiXCR on the PCR reads. The repertoire consists of around 96,000 distinct CDR3 sequences, with 12% occurring once and the leading ten covering approximately 15%. This clonotype has a count of ten or more. Source: PBMCs from the stem cell graft donor, taken from the stem cell graft. The V gene is TRBV5-1, the J gene TRBJ2-1; D possibly matches TRBD1 or TRBD2 (5 bases each). The receptor was isolated from a human donor who donated a stem cell graft to a child with inherited bone marrow failure. The CDR3: CASSPWRGRDPYNEQFF. The CDR3 nucleotides read TGCGCCAGCAGCCCCTGGAGAGGCAGGGACCCCTACAATGAGCAGTTCTTC.